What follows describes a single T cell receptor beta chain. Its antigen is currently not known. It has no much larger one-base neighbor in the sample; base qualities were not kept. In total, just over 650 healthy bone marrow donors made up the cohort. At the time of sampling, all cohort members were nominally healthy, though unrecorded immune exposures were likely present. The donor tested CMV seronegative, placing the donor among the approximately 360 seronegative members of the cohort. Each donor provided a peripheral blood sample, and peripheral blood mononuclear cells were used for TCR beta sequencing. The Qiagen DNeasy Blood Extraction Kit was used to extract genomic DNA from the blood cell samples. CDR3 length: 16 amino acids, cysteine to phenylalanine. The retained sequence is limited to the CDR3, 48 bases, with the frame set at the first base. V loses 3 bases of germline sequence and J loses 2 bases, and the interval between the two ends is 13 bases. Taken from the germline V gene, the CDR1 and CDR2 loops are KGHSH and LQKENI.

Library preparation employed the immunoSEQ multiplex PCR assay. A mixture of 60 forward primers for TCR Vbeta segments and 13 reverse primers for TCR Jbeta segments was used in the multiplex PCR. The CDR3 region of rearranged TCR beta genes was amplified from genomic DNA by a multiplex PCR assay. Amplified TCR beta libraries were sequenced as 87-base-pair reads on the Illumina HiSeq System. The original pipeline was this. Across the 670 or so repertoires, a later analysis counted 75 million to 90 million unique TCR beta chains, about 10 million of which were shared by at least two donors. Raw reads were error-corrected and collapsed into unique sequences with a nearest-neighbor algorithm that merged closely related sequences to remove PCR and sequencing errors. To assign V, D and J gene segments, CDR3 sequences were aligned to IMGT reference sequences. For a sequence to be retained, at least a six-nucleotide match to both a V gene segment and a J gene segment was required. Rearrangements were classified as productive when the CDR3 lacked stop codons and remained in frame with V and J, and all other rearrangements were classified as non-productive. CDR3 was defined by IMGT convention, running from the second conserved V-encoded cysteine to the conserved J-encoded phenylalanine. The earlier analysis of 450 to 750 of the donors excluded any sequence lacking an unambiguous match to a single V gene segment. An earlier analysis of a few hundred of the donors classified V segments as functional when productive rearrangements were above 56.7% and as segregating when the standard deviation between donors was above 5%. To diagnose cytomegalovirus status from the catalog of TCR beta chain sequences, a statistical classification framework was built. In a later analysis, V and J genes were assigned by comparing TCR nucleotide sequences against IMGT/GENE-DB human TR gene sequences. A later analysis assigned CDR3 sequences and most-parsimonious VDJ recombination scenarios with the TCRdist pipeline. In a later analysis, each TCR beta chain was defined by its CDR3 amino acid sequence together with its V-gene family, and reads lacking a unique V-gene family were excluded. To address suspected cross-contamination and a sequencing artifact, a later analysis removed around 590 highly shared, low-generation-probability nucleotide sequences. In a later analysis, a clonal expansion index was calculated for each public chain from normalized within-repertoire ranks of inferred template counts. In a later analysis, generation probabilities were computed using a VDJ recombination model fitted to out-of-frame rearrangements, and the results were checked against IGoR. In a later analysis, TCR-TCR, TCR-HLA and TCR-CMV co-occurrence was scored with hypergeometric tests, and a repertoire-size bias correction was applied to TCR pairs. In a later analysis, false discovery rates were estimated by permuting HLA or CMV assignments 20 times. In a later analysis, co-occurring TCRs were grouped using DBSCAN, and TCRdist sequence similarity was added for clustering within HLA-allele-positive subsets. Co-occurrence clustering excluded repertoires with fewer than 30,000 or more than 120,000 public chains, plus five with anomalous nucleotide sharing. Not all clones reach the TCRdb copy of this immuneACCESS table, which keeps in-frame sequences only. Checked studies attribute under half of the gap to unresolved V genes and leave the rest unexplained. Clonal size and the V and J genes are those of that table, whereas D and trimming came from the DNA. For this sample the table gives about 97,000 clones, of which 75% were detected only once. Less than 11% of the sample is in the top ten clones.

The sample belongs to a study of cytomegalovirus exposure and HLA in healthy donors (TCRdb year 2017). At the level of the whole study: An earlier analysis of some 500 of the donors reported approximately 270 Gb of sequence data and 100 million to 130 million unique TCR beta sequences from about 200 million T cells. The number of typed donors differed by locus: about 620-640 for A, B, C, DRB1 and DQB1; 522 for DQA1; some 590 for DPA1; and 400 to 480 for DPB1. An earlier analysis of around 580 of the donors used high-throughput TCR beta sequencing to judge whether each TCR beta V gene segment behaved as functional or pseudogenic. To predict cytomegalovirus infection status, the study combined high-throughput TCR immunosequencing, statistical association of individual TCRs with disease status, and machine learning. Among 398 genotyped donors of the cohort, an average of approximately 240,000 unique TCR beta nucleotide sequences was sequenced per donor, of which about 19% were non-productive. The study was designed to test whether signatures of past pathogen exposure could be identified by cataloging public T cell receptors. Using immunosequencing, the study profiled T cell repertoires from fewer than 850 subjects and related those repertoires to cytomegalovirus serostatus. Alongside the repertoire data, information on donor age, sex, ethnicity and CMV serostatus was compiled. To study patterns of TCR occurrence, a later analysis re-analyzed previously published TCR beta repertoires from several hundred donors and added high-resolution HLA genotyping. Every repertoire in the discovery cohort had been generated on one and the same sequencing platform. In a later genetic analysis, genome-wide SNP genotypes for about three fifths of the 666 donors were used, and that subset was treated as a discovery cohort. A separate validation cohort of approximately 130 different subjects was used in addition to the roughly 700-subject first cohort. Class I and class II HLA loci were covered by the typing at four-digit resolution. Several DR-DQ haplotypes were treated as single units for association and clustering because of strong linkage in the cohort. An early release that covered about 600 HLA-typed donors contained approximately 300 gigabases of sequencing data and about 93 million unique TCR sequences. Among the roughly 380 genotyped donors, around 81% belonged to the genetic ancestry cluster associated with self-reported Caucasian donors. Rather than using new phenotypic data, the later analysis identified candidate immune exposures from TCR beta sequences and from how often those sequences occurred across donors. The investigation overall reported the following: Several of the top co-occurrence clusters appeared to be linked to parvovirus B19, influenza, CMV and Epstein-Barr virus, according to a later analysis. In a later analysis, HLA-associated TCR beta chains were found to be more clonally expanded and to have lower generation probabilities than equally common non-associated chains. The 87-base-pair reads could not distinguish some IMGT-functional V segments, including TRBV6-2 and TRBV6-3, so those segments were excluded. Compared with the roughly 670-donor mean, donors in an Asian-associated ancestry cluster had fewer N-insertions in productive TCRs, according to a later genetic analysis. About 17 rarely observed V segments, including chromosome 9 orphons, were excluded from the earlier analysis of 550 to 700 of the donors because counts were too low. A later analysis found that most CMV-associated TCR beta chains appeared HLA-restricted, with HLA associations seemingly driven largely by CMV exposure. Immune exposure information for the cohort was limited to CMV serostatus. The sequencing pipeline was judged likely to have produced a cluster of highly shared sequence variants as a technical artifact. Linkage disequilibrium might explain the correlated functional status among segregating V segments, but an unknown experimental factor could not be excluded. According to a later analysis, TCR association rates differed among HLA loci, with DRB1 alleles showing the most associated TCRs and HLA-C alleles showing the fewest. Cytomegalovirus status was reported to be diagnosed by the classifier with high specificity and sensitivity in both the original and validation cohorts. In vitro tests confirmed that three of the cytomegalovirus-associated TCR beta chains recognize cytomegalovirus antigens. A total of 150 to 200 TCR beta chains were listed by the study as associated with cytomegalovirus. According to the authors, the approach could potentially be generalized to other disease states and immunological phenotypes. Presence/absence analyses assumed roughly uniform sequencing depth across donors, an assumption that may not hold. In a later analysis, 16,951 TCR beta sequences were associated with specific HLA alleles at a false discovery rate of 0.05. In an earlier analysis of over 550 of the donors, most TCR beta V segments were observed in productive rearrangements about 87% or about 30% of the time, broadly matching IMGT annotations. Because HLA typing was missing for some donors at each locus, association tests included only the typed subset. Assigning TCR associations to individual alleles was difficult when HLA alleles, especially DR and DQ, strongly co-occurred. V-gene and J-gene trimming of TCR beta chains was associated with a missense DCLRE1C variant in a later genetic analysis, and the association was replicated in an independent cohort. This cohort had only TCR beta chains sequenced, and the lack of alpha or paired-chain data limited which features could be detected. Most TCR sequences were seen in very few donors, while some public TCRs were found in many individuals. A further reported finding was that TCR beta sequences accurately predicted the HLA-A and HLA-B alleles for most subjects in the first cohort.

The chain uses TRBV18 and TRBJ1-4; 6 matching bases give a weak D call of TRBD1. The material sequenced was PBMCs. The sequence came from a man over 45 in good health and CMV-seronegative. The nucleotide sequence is TGTGCCAGCTCACCGCCGGGGGGCAACACTAATGAAAAACTGTTTTTT. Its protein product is CASSPPGGNTNEKLFF.